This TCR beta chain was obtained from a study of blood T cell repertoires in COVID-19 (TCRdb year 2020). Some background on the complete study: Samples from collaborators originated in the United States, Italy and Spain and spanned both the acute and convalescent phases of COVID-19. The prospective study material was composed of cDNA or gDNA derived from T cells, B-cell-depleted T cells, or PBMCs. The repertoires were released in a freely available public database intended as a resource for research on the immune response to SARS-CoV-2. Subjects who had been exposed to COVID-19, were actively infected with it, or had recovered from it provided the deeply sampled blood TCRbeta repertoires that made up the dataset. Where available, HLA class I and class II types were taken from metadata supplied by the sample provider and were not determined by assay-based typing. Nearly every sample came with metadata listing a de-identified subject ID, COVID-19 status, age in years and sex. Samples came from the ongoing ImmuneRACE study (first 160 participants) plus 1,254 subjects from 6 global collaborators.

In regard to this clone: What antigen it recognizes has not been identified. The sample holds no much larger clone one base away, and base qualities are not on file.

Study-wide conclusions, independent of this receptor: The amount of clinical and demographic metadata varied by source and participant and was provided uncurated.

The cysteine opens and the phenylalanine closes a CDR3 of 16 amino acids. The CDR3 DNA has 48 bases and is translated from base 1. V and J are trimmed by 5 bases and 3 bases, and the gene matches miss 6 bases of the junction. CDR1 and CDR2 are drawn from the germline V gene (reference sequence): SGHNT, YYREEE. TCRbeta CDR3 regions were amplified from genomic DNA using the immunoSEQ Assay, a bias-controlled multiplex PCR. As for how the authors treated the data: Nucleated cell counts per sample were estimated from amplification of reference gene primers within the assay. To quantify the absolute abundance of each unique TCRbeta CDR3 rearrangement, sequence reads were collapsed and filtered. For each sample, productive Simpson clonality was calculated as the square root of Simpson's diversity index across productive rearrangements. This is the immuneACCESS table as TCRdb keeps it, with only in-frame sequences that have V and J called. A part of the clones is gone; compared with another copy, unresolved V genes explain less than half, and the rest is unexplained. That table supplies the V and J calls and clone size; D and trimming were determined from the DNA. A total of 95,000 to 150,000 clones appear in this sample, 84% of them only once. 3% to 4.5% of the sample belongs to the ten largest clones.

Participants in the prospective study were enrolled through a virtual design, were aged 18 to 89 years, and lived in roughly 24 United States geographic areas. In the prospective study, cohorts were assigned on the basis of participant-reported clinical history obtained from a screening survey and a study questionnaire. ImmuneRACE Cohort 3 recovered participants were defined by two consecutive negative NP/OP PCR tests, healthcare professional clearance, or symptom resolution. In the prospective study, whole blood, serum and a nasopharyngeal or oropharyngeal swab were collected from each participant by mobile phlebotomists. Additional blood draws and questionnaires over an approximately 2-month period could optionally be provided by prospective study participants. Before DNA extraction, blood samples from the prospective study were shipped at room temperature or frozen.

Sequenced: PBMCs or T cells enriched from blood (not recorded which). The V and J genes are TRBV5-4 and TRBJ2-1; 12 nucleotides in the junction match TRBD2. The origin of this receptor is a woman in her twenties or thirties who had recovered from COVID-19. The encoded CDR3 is CASSPGLAGIYNEQFF. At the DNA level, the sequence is TGTGCCAGCAGTCCCGGACTAGCGGGGATCTACAATGAGCAGTTCTTC.